This TCR beta chain was sequenced during a study of cytomegalovirus exposure and HLA in healthy donors. The PCR made use of 60 Vbeta and 13 Jbeta primers. Clones were read by immunoSEQ multiplex PCR, and TCRdb kept only the in-frame ones, dropping some. In the table there are about 160,000 clones, 85% of which are singletons. Germline CDR1 and CDR2: MNHNY and SVGAGI (reference sequence). V dropped 0 bases and J dropped 8 bases, with 19 bases sitting between them. This CDR3 comprises 16 residues. This TCR was sampled from a boy aged 2 to 9 in good health and CMV-seronegative. The sequenced sample was PBMCs. This chain links TRBV6-6 with TRBJ1-2; a weak D match, TRBD1 (6 bases). DNA for the CDR3: TGTGCCAGCAGTTACTCGAGTGGGAGGGGGGGGTCGGGCTACACCTTC. Translating it yields CASSYSSGRGGSGYTF.